This T cell receptor beta chain was recorded in a study of blood T cell repertoires in COVID-19. Study-level background: Acute and convalescent COVID-19 specimens originated in the United States, Italy and Spain. From T cells, B-cell-depleted T cells, or PBMCs came the material, which was cDNA or gDNA.

Germline assignment: CDR1 MNHEY and CDR2 SVGAGI. CDR3 length equals 15 residues. Trimming took 2 bases from V and 5 from J; bases not matched to a gene: 6. Under the authors' procedure: Amplifying reference gene primers gave estimates of nucleated cell counts. Repertoires were generated with immunoSEQ multiplex PCR, while TCRdb's copy carries only in-frame clones and drops some. Clone size and V and J calls were adopted from that table, with D and trimming inferred from the DNA. The sample contains about 120,000 clones, 70% to 90% of which appear only once. This clone was seen only a few times. The source of this sequence is a man aged 25-45 years with acute or convalescent COVID-19. V gene TRBV6-5 combines with J gene TRBJ1-2; 9 bases line up with TRBD1. Source material: peripheral blood. CDR3 amino acids: CASSYRGQGNYGYTF. As DNA, the CDR3 is TGTGCCAGCAGTTACCGGGGACAGGGAAATTATGGCTACACCTTC.